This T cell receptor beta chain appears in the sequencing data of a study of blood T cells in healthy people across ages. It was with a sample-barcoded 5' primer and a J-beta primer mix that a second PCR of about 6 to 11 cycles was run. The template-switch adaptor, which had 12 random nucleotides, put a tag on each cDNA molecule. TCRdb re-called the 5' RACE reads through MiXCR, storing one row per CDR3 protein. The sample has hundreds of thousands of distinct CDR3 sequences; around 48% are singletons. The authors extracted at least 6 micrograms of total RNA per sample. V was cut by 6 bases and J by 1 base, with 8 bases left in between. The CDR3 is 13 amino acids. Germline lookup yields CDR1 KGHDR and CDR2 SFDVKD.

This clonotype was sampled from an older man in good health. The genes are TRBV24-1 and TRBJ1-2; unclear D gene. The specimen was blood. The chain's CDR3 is CATSRAVNYGYTF. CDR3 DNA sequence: TGTGCCACCAGTCGGGCAGTTAACTATGGCTACACCTTC.